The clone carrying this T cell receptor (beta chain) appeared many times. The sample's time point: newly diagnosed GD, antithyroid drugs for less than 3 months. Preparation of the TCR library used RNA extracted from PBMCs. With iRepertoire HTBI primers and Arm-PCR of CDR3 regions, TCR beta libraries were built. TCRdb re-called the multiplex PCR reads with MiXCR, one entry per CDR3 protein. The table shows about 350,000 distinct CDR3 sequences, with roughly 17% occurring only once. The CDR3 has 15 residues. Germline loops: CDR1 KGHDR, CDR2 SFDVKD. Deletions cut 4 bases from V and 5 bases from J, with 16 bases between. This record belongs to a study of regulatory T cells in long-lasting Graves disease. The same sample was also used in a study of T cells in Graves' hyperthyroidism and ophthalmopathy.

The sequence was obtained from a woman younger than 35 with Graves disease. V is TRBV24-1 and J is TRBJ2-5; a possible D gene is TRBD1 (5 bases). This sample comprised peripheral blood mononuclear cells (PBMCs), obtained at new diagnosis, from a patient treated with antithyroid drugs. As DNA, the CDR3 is TGTGCCACCAGTGACTTCCCCTCAGGGTTGGAGACCCAGTACTTC. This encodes CATSDFPSGLETQYF.